This TCR beta chain stems from a study of identical twins. With V trimmed by 8 bases and J by 9 bases, 9 bases remained unmatched. Germline V gene data show CDR1 as ENHRY and CDR2 as SYGVKD. The CDR3 loop spans 12 amino acids. Findings and limits, study-wide: The conclusions drew on cross-sectional statistical analysis instead of tracking the same donors. Within cord blood, abundant beta clonotypes carried fewer insertions, but memory repertoires showed no such trend.

This clonotype was observed many times. Antigen: not known. Each cDNA held unique molecular identifiers, and template switching gave it a universal primer site. TCRdb reprocessed the 5' RACE reads with MiXCR, giving one entry per CDR3 protein. The sample includes roughly 710,000 distinct CDR3 sequences, roughly 6% of them seen just once. The clonotype comes from a man in his late teens or twenties in good health. The sample was naive T cells sorted from blood. The rearrangement uses TRBV10-3 and TRBJ2-7, with TRBD2 matching over 8 bases. This chain's CDR3 is CAIREREWGQYF. The DNA for the CDR3 is TGTGCCATCCGGGAGCGGGAGTGGGGGCAGTACTTC.